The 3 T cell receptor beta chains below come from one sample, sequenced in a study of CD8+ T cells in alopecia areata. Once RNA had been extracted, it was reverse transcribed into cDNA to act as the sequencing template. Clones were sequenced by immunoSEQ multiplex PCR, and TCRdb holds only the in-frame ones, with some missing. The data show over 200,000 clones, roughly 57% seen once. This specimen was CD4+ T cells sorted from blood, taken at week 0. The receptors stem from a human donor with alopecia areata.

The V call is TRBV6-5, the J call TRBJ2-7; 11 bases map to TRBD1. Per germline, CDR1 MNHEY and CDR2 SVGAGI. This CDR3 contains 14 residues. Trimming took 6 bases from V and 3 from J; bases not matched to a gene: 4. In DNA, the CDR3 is TGTGCCAGCAGGTCGGGACAGGGGGTCTACGAGCAGTACTTC. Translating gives CASRSGQGVYEQYF.

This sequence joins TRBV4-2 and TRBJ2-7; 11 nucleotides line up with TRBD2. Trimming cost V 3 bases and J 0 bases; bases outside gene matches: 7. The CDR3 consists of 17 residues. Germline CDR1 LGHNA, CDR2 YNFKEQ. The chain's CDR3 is CASSQVLAGAYSYEQYF. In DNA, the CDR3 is TGTGCCAGCAGCCAGGTACTAGCGGGGGCCTACTCCTACGAGCAGTACTTC.

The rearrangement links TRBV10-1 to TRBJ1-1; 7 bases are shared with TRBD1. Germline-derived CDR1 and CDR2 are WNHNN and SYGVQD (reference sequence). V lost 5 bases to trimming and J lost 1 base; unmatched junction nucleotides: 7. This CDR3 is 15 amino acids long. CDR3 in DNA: TGCGCCAGCAGTCCCCTCGGGACAGCGAACACTGAAGCTTTCTTT. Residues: CASSPLGTANTEAFF.